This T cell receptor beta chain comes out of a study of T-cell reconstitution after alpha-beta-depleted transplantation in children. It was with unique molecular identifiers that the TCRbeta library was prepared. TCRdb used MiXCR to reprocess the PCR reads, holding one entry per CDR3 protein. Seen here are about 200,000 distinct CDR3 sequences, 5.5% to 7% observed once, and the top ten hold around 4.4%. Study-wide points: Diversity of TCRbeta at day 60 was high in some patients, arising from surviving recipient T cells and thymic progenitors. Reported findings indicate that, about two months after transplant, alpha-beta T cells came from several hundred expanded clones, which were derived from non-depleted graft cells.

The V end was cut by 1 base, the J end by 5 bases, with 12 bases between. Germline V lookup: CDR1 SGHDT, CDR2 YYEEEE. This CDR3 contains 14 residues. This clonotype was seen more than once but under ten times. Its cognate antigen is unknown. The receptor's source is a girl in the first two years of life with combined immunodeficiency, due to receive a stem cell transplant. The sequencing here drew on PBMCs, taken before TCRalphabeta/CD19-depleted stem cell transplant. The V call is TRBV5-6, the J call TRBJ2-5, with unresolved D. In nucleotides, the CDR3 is TGTGCCAGCAGCTTGCTAGGGTATCGGGAGACCCAGTACTTC. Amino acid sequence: CASSLLGYRETQYF.